The 27 T cell receptor beta chains given below trace back to one sample, sequenced in a study of control samples from healthy donors and cancer patients. Assay: immunoSEQ multiplex PCR; the TCRdb copy retains only in-frame clones and omits some. The sample has about 170,000 clones; just over 90% are singletons. Material for sequencing was blood. The receptors derive from a woman aged 55-70 years in good health.

The chain combines TRBV18 with TRBJ2-2; 7 bases match TRBD1. Germline V gene data show CDR1 as KGHSH and CDR2 as LQKENI. The CDR3 is 14 amino acids. J gave up 6 bases and V 6 bases, and 7 bases lay outside the gene matches. CDR3 sequence reads: CASSPGQNAGELFF. CDR3 in DNA: TGTGCCAGCTCGCCGGGACAGAATGCCGGGGAGCTGTTTTTT.

The CDR3 sequence: CASSGKQGSAEAFF. The CDR3 DNA reads TGCGCCAGCAGCGGTAAACAGGGGAGCGCTGAAGCTTTCTTT. The V call is TRBV5-1, the J call TRBJ1-1; TRBD1 agrees at 7 bases. This CDR3 has 14 amino acids. J lost 6 bases, V lost 4 bases, and 9 bases had no gene match. Per germline, CDR1 SGHRS and CDR2 YFSETQ.

This clone has a single count. V gene TRBV6-5 combines with J gene TRBJ1-4; D perhaps matches TRBD1 (5 bases). The germline CDR1 and CDR2 sequences are MNHEY and SVGAGI. The CDR3 spans 15 residues. The V and J ends lost 5 bases and 0 bases respectively, with 10 bases between them. This CDR3 is CASSIDSATNEKLFF. The CDR3 coding sequence is TGTGCCAGCAGTATAGACAGTGCAACTAATGAAAAACTGTTTTTT.

The chain uses TRBV27 and TRBJ1-2; TRBD1 is a possible D gene (5 bases). CDR3 size: 17 residues. Germline V gene lookup returns CDR1 MNHEY and CDR2 SMNVEV (reference sequence). V was cut by 2 bases and J by 5 bases, with 21 bases left in between. The chain's CDR3 is CASSLRATGFGGYGYTF. CDR3 DNA: TGTGCCAGCAGTTTACGCGCTACAGGATTCGGAGGTTATGGCTACACCTTC.

The chain carries TRBV11-3 and TRBJ1-3; D gene uncertain. Deletions cut 4 bases from V and 2 bases from J, with 6 bases between. From germline, CDR1 is SGHNT and CDR2 YENEEA. The CDR3 is made up of 13 amino acids. DNA for the CDR3: TGTGCCAGCAGCTCCGTCCCTGGAAACACCATATATTTT. Translated: CASSSVPGNTIYF.

This clone came up a few times. This chain connects TRBV10-3 to TRBJ1-1; the D gene is possibly TRBD1 (6 bases). Germline V gives CDR1 ENHRY, CDR2 SYGVKD. This CDR3 has 11 residues. CDR3 DNA: TGTGCATCGACAGGGAACACTGAAGCTTTCTTT. Translated: CASTGNTEAFF.

V usage is TRBV18 and J usage is TRBJ1-2; no clear D gene. The CDR3 runs to 13 residues. Per the germline V gene, CDR1 is KGHSH and CDR2 is LQKENI. Trimming took 2 bases from V and 5 from J, leaving 9 bases between them. The CDR3 coding sequence is TGTGCCAGCTCACCAGATGCGGGTTATGGCTACACCTTC. Translating it yields CASSPDAGYGYTF.

The CDR3 bases are TGTGCCAGCAGCTCGACAGGGAATAGCAATCAGCCCCAGCATTTT. Encoded protein: CASSSTGNSNQPQHF. The chain links TRBV9 to TRBJ1-5; TRBD1 agrees at 7 bases. The V and J ends lost 4 bases and 0 bases, in that order; junction bases with no gene match: 4. Germline V gene sequence: CDR1 SGDLS, CDR2 YYNGEE. The CDR3 is 15 amino acids.

Notes on this clone: This sample also contains other DNA sequences that code for the same CDR3. V and J are TRBV5-1 and TRBJ1-6, with TRBD1 as a possible D gene (6 bases). Germline values: CDR1 SGHRS, CDR2 YFSETQ. Trimming cost V 0 bases and J 5 bases, with 6 bases left between them. The CDR3 contains 14 residues. As DNA, the CDR3 is TGCGCCAGCAGCTTGGGGACAGATAATTCACCCCTCCACTTT. Translated: CASSLGTDNSPLHF.

This chain joins TRBV2 and TRBJ1-2; TRBD1 matches at 7 bases. This CDR3 region has 15 residues. Germline lookup yields CDR1 SNHLY and CDR2 FYNNEI. The V segment lost 6 bases and the J segment 7 bases; nucleotides outside the gene matches: 14. CDR3 sequence: CASRGLLEGAVGYTF. The DNA for the CDR3 is TGTGCCAGCAGGGGCCTCCTGGAGGGGGCCGTTGGCTACACCTTC.

This clone has only one observation. Relative to the germline gene, one junction end is altered; a read error may explain this. The rearrangement uses TRBV5-1 and TRBJ2-1; the match to TRBD2 covers 9 bases. The germline V gene encodes CDR1 SGHRS and CDR2 YFSETQ. The CDR3 consists of 14 residues. Written as DNA, the CDR3 is TGCGCCCGCAGCAAGGGCGGGGGGGCGAATGAGCAGTTCTTC. Protein: CARSKGGGANEQFF.

This chain connects TRBV5-1 to TRBJ1-5; the D gene is possibly TRBD1 (5 bases). In germline, CDR1 is SGHRS, CDR2 YFSETQ. V was cut by 0 bases and J by 4 bases, with 8 bases left in between. The CDR3 has 14 residues. The CDR3 spells CASSLEGFNQPQHF. The CDR3 bases are TGCGCCAGCAGCTTGGAGGGGTTTAATCAGCCCCAGCATTTT.

The V call is TRBV6-6, the J call TRBJ2-7; D call uncertain. This CDR3 has 15 residues. CDR1 and CDR2 from the germline V gene are MNHNY and SVGAGI (reference sequence). Trimming cost V 5 bases and J 2 bases, with 16 bases left between them. The CDR3 protein is CASSGQRNRAYEQYF. The DNA for the CDR3 is TGTGCCAGCAGTGGGCAACGGAACAGAGCCTACGAGCAGTACTTC.

The J gene is TRBJ1-1, the V gene TRBV6-1; 9 nucleotides match TRBD1. The V and J ends lost 3 bases and 6 bases, in that order; junction bases with no gene match: 11. This CDR3 is built from 16 residues. The germline V gene encodes CDR1 MNHNS and CDR2 SASEGT. CDR3 protein: CASSDRDRVMFAEAFF. The CDR3 region has the DNA TGTGCCAGCAGTGACCGGGACAGGGTAATGTTCGCTGAAGCTTTCTTT.

Within the sample, this clone is large. The chain joins TRBV7-9 to TRBJ2-5; TRBD2 matches at 11 bases. Germline V gene sequence: CDR1 SEHNR, CDR2 FQNEAQ (reference sequence). The CDR3 runs 17 residues. Trimming took 3 bases from V and 1 from J; bases not matched to a gene: 7. Here the CDR3 reads CASSFPIAGGVQETQYF. The CDR3 DNA reads as TGTGCCAGCAGCTTCCCTATAGCGGGGGGGGTCCAAGAGACCCAGTACTTC. Based on the CDR3 plus reference TRBV7-9 and TRBJ2-5, the full variable domain is DTGVSQNPRHKITKRGQNVTFRCDPISEHNRLYWYRQTLGQGPEFLTYFQNEAQLEKSRLLSDRFSAERPKGSFSTLEIQRTEQGDSAMYLCASSFPIAGGVQETQYFGPGTRLLVL.

This clone was detected ten times or more. The chain has TRBV19 and TRBJ2-2; D could derive from TRBD1 or TRBD2 (5 bases each). Trimming cost V 5 bases and J 1 base, with 11 bases left between them. From germline, CDR1 is LNHDA and CDR2 SQIVND (reference sequence). This CDR3 is built from 15 residues. The DNA of the CDR3 is TGTGCCAGTAGTTGGGGGTCGGGGAACACCGGGGAGCTGTTTTTT. This sequence encodes CASSWGSGNTGELFF. Full variable domain (outside the CDR3, taken from reference TRBV19 and TRBJ2-2): DGGITQSPKYLFRKEGQNVTLSCEQNLNHDAMYWYRQDPGQGLRLIYYSQIVNDFQKGDIAEGYSVSREKKESFPLTVTSAQKNPTAFYLCASSWGSGNTGELFFGEGSRLTVL.

The chain carries TRBV2 and TRBJ1-4; D ambiguous. CDR3 length equals 14 residues. Trimming removed 4 bases from V and 5 bases from J, with 11 bases in between. Per the germline V gene, CDR1 is SNHLY and CDR2 is FYNNEI. The CDR3 DNA sequence: TGTGCCAGCAGTGTTGCCAGGTCAAATGAAAAACTGTTTTTT. Translation gives CASSVARSNEKLFF.

The J gene is TRBJ2-1, the V gene TRBV2, with D perhaps matching TRBD1 (7 bases). The V gene lost 6 bases and the J gene lost 2 bases, with 11 bases spanning the gap. Germline V gene sequence: CDR1 SNHLY, CDR2 FYNNEI. CDR3 length: 14 residues. The CDR3 sequence: CASRAGQPYNEQFF. CDR3 in DNA: TGTGCCAGCAGGGCGGGACAGCCCTACAATGAGCAGTTCTTC. Supplemented by reference TRBV2 and TRBJ2-1, the full variable domain reads EPEVTQTPSHQVTQMGQEVILRCVPISNHLYFYWYRQILGQKVEFLVSFYNNEISEKSEIFDDQFSVERPDGSNFTLKIRSTKLEDSAMYFCASRAGQPYNEQFFGPGTRLTVL.

This rearrangement joins TRBV30 to TRBJ2-7, with 9 bases matching TRBD1. Trimming removed 1 base from V and 6 bases from J; junction bases left unmatched: 1. CDR1 is GTSNPN, CDR2 SVGIG, per germline (reference sequence). CDR3 length equals 12 residues. The CDR3: CAWSETGGEQYF. The CDR3 nucleotides are TGTGCCTGGAGTGAGACAGGGGGCGAGCAGTACTTC. Supplemented by reference TRBV30 and TRBJ2-7, the full variable domain reads SQTIHQWPATLVQPVGSPLSLECTVEGTSNPNLYWYRQAAGRGLQLLFYSVGIGQISSEVPQNLSASRPQDRQFILSSKKLLLSDSGFYLCAWSETGGEQYFGPGTRLTVT.

V gene TRBV7-3 combines with J gene TRBJ2-3; 13 bases align to TRBD2. Germline lookup yields CDR1 SGHTA and CDR2 FQGTGA. CDR3 size: 16 residues. V lost 5 bases and J lost 4; bases outside the gene matches: 6. CDR3 loop: CASSLRLAGGSDTQYF. The CDR3 DNA follows: TGTGCCAGCAGCCTAAGACTAGCGGGGGGCTCAGATACGCAGTATTTT.

The count of this clone is one. The genes are TRBV30 and TRBJ1-3; D ambiguous. CDR1 is GTSNPN, CDR2 SVGIG, per germline (reference sequence). V was trimmed by 7 bases and J by 2 bases, leaving 12 bases between them. This CDR3 comprises 13 residues. This CDR3 reads CALGRSAGNTIYF. The CDR3 nucleotides are TGTGCCTTGGGCCGGTCGGCTGGAAACACCATATATTTT.

This clone came up a few times. J is TRBJ2-1 and V is TRBV2; 9 bases are shared with TRBD1. V shed 10 bases, J shed 5 bases, and the junction held 9 bases outside the gene matches. The germline V gene has CDR1 SNHLY and CDR2 FYNNEI. This CDR3 has 14 amino acids. The CDR3 DNA is TGTGCCACGGAAAGGACAGGGGTCCACAATGAGCAGTTCTTC. It is translated as CATERTGVHNEQFF.

The chain carries TRBV10-3 and TRBJ1-4, with 7 bases identical to TRBD1. The CDR3 totals 14 residues. Germline CDR1 is ENHRY and CDR2 is SYGVKD. V gave up 6 bases and J gave up 5 bases; unmatched junction bases: 6. The CDR3 loop is CAIRPGQQNEKLFF. The CDR3 DNA is TGTGCCATCAGACCGGGACAGCAAAATGAAAAACTGTTTTTT.

The chain carries TRBV7-3 and TRBJ1-1; D possibly corresponds to TRBD1 (5 bases). The CDR3 runs 15 residues. Per germline, CDR1 SGHTA and CDR2 FQGTGA. Trimming pared 5 bases from V and 1 base from J, leaving 14 bases between. CDR3 amino acids: CASSPTRDGNTEAFF. The CDR3 DNA follows: TGTGCCAGCAGCCCAACCCGGGACGGGAACACTGAAGCTTTCTTT.

This clone was detected only once. This chain uses TRBV18 with TRBJ2-5; 7 bases line up with TRBD2. The CDR3 sequence is 14 residues long. Germline CDR1 KGHSH, CDR2 LQKENI. Losses at the gene ends were 4 bases for V and 3 bases for J; bases not matched to a gene: 5. CDR3 protein: CASSQPGTKETQYF. The CDR3 DNA follows: TGTGCCAGCTCACAACCGGGGACTAAAGAGACCCAGTACTTC.

The chain has TRBV19 and TRBJ1-1; D gene ambiguous. Trimming cost V 5 bases and J 5 bases, with 12 bases left between them. CDR1 LNHDA and CDR2 SQIVND come from the germline V gene (reference sequence). The CDR3 has 13 amino acids. CDR3 in DNA: TGTGCCAGTAGTGGTCATTTGTTGACTGAAGCTTTCTTT. Translation: CASSGHLLTEAFF.

The chain links TRBV12-3 or TRBV12-4 to TRBJ1-1, with D uncertain. Trimming shortened V by 0 bases and J by 11 bases, and 7 bases separated the two germline ends. This CDR3 spans 11 amino acids. CDR3 protein: CASSLADSAFF. CDR3 bases: TGTGCCAGCAGTTTAGCGGACTCCGCTTTCTTT.